This T cell receptor beta chain was documented in a study of blood T cell repertoires in COVID-19. Looking at the study overall: Samples came from the United States, Italy and Spain, spanning acute and convalescent COVID-19.

Original data processing: Reference gene primer amplification in the assay estimated nucleated cell counts. TCRdb's copy holds only in-frame clones and misses some; the assay was immunoSEQ multiplex PCR. The D gene and trimming were derived from the DNA, and the V and J assignments and clone size from that table. The table lists tens of thousands of clones, 80% to 90% of them singletons, with around 6.6% in the top ten. Trimming at V came to 0 bases and at J to 4 bases, leaving 11 bases not matched to a gene. The CDR3 totals 17 residues. CDR1 and CDR2 from the germline V gene are WNHNN and SYGVQD (reference sequence).

The sequence was obtained from a human donor in a cohort sampled during active COVID-19. Specimen: peripheral blood. The J gene is TRBJ1-1, the V gene TRBV10-1; TRBD1 aligns across 7 bases. The CDR3 region has the DNA TGCGCCAGCAGTGAGTCGAGGTACAGGGGAGCAGGCACTGAAGCTTTCTTT. It specifies CASSESRYRGAGTEAFF.